The TCR beta chain described here comes from a study of shared T cell receptors in the human thymus. Some clones are missing from TCRdb's copy, which holds only in-frame ones; the method was immunoSEQ multiplex PCR. The repertoire holds about 500,000 clones, 75% to 80% seen once, with less than 0.015% in the top ten. J was trimmed by 2 bases and V by 1 base; bases with no gene match: 5. In germline, CDR1 is SGHVS, CDR2 FQNEAQ. The CDR3 is 15 amino acids. This sample also belongs to another study, concerning human thymus T cells.

This receptor was taken from a boy under two years old with a congenital heart defect. The V and J genes are TRBV7-8 and TRBJ2-7; 7 nucleotides match TRBD1. Sequencing was performed on thymocytes. The CDR3 DNA reads as TGTGCCAGCAGCTTAGGGGACACAGGGGCCTACGAGCAGTACTTC. Amino acid sequence: CASSLGDTGAYEQYF.